Shown below are 8 T cell receptor beta chains from a single sample sequenced in a study of cytomegalovirus exposure and HLA in healthy donors. Primers: 60 Vbeta forward and 13 Jbeta reverse. Only in-frame clones appear in the TCRdb table, and some are missing; sequencing was by immunoSEQ multiplex PCR. The top ten clones hold roughly a tenth of a sample with tens of thousands of clones, approximately 86% of them seen once. The sample consisted of PBMCs. The receptors derive from a woman between 18 and 29 years old in good health and CMV-seropositive.

The rearrangement links TRBV7-2 to TRBJ2-2; D gene uncertain. The CDR3 is 13 residues long. The V gene lost 2 bases and the J gene lost 7 bases, with 8 bases spanning the gap. Germline-derived CDR1 and CDR2 are SGHTA and FQGNSA. CDR3 sequence (DNA): TGTGCCAGCAGCTTACCGGGTAACGGGGAGCTGTTTTTT. Translation: CASSLPGNGELFF.

This clone showed up just once. The J gene is TRBJ2-1, the V gene TRBV7-6; 9 bases are shared with TRBD2. The ends lost 0 bases at V and 8 bases at J; junction bases unmatched: 5. CDR1 and CDR2 (germline): SGHVS, FNYEAQ. The CDR3 extends over 15 amino acids. The CDR3 here is CASSLALAGADEQFF. The CDR3 DNA reads TGTGCCAGCAGCTTAGCGTTAGCGGGGGCCGATGAGCAGTTCTTC.

This chain links TRBV5-4 with TRBJ2-1; D is unresolved. Trimming took off 4 bases at V and 0 bases at J, with 8 bases between the two ends. Germline CDR1 SGHNT, CDR2 YYREEE (reference sequence). The CDR3 sequence is 14 residues long. CDR3 in DNA: TGTGCCAGCAGCCTACAGAACTCCTACAATGAGCAGTTCTTC. The encoded protein is CASSLQNSYNEQFF. Full variable domain (rest looked up from reference TRBV5-4 and TRBJ2-1): ETGVTQSPTHLIKTRGQQVTLRCSSQSGHNTVSWYQQALGQGPQFIFQYYREEENGRGNFPPRFSGLQFPNYSSELNVNALELDDSALYLCASSLQNSYNEQFFGPGTRLTVL.

This clone was detected only once. This chain links TRBV28 with TRBJ1-2; D is unresolved. Looked up from germline, CDR1 is MDHEN and CDR2 is SYDVKM. V lost 3 bases and J 4 bases, leaving 3 bases between the germline ends. The CDR3 spans 11 residues. The CDR3 spells CASSFRYGYTF. The DNA of the CDR3 is TGTGCCAGCAGTTTCCGCTATGGCTACACCTTC.

This chain uses TRBV12-5 with TRBJ2-4, with 7 positions matching TRBD1. Germline CDR1 and CDR2: LGHNT and FRNRAP. V lost 6 bases to trimming and J lost 3 bases; unmatched junction nucleotides: 8. The length of the CDR3 is 15 residues. In DNA form, the CDR3 reads TGTGCTAGTGGGCTAACAGGGGCTGGCAAAAACATTCAGTACTTC. This translates into CASGLTGAGKNIQYF.

This clone was counted between two and nine times. This chain joins TRBV6-5 and TRBJ1-3, with 7 bases matching TRBD1. The V gene's germline CDR1 is MNHEY and CDR2 SVGAGI. V lost 6 bases, J lost 4 bases, and 3 bases stayed unmatched. This CDR3 is built from 13 residues. CDR3 region: CASRKTGGNTIYF. The CDR3, as DNA: TGTGCCAGCAGAAAGACAGGGGGAAACACCATATATTTT.

The V call is TRBV7-2, the J call TRBJ2-6; 8 positions agree with TRBD1. The germline CDR1 and CDR2 sequences are SGHTA and FQGNSA. This CDR3 contains 16 residues. Trimming removed 5 bases from V and 2 bases from J; junction bases left unmatched: 5. CDR3: CASSPMTGAGANVLTF. The CDR3, as DNA: TGTGCCAGCAGCCCTATGACAGGGGCTGGGGCCAACGTCCTGACTTTC.

This clone was detected once. The chain carries TRBV5-6 and TRBJ2-5; 8 nucleotides agree with TRBD2. CDR3 length equals 15 residues. The V gene's germline CDR1 is SGHDT and CDR2 YYEEEE. The J segment lost 5 bases and the V segment lost 0 bases, leaving 6 bases of the junction unmatched. CDR3 region: CASSLVAGGRETQYF. In DNA, the CDR3 is TGTGCCAGCAGCTTGGTGGCGGGGGGCCGGGAGACCCAGTACTTC.